This TCR beta chain was found in a study of cytotoxic CD8 clonotypes in ibrutinib-treated CLL. Produced via immunoSEQ multiplex PCR; TCRdb's table is partial and in-frame only. The profile covers about 160,000 clones, with more than 65% appearing a single time and roughly 1.9% taken by the ten largest. TCR beta libraries used about 2 micrograms of DNA from cryopreserved PBMCs. Germline lookup yields CDR1 MNHNS and CDR2 SASEGT. This CDR3 comprises 11 residues. V shed 7 bases and J shed 3 bases, with 7 bases lying between them. The TCR was taken from a human donor with chronic lymphocytic leukemia. The chain links TRBV6-1 to TRBJ2-7; D is perhaps TRBD1 (5 bases). Source: PBMCs, taken after 12 months of ibrutinib treatment. The CDR3 sequence is CASNQGYEQYF. DNA of the CDR3: TGTGCCAGCAACCAGGGCTACGAGCAGTACTTC.